The 24 T cell receptor beta chains below were found in one sample sequenced in a study of regulatory T cells in long-lasting Graves disease. Arm-PCR with iRepertoire HTBI primers amplified the CDR3 regions for these TCR beta libraries. MiXCR, run by TCRdb on the multiplex PCR reads, gives a single entry per CDR3 protein. Among roughly 440,000 distinct CDR3 sequences listed, around 15% were seen once. Time point in this sample: newly diagnosed GD, antithyroid drugs for less than 3 months. The authors made the TCR library using RNA they extracted from PBMCs. The same sample was also studied in work on T cells in Graves' hyperthyroidism and ophthalmopathy.

Sample: peripheral blood mononuclear cells (PBMCs), taken at new diagnosis, from a patient treated with antithyroid drugs. The receptors originated from a woman under 30 with Graves disease.

This clonotype came up a few times. V gene TRBV12-3 or TRBV12-4 combines with J gene TRBJ1-5; D possibly corresponds to TRBD1 (5 bases). The CDR3 has 14 residues. Trimming stripped 0 bases from V and 7 bases from J, with 10 bases between. The CDR3, as DNA: TGTGCCAGCAGTTTAGCGAAGGGGCACCAGCCCCAGCATTTT. Protein sequence: CASSLAKGHQPQHF.

The rearrangement uses TRBV13 and TRBJ2-1; D perhaps matches TRBD1 (6 bases). The CDR3 sequence is 14 residues long. V gave up 8 bases and J gave up 4 bases, with 15 bases separating them. The germline V gene has CDR1 PRHDT and CDR2 FYEKMQ (reference sequence). Written as DNA, the CDR3 is TGTGCCAGCCTTACTCAGGACAGATACAATGAGCAGTTCTTC. Its protein product is CASLTQDRYNEQFF.

For this clonotype: A far larger clone is one nucleotide away, so this likely arose from a read error. The rearrangement joins TRBV20-1 to TRBJ2-1; TRBD1 matches 11 bases. CDR1 DFQATT and CDR2 SNEGSKA come from the germline V gene (reference sequence). Losses at the gene ends were 4 bases for V and 10 bases for J; bases not matched to a gene: 12. The CDR3 is 15 residues long. The CDR3 nucleotides are TGCAGTGCTATGAGGGGACAGGGGGGATCCTACGAGCAGTTCTTC. Amino acid sequence: CSAMRGQGGSYEQFF.

This clonotype has more than one count but fewer than ten. The rearrangement links TRBV29-1 to TRBJ1-2, with TRBD1 identical over 9 bases. V lost 6 bases to trimming and J lost 4 bases; unmatched junction nucleotides: 6. The CDR3 is 13 amino acids. Germline lookup yields CDR1 SQVTM and CDR2 ANQGSEA. The CDR3 DNA follows: TGCAGCGTCCCCCCACAGGGGGCCTATGGCTACACCTTC. It is translated as CSVPPQGAYGYTF.

This clonotype was seen ten or more times. The rearrangement joins TRBV28 to TRBJ2-5; no definite D call. The CDR3 runs 11 residues. Germline V gene data show CDR1 as MDHEN and CDR2 as SYDVKM. Trimming cost V 7 bases and J 4 bases, with 7 bases left between them. This chain's CDR3 is CASTSVETQYF. As DNA, the CDR3 is TGTGCCAGCACTTCGGTAGAGACCCAGTACTTC.

CDR3 coding DNA: TGTGCCAGCAGCTCAGGATTGAGCTCTGGGGCCAACGTCCTGACTTTC. It translates to CASSSGLSSGANVLTF. The rearrangement uses TRBV7-8 and TRBJ2-6; D ambiguous. Trimming removed 4 bases at V and 0 bases at J, with 10 bases between. The CDR3 extends over 16 amino acids. Per germline, CDR1 SGHVS and CDR2 FQNEAQ.

This clonotype was counted a few times. The chain joins TRBV10-3 to TRBJ2-2, with 7 bases lining up with TRBD2. From germline, CDR1 is ENHRY and CDR2 SYGVKD. This CDR3 comprises 14 residues. V shed 10 bases, J shed 3 bases, and the junction held 8 bases outside the gene matches. The DNA of the CDR3 is TGTGCCACCTGGCGGGAGCGAGACACCGGGGAGCTGTTTTTT. Its protein product is CATWRERDTGELFF.

This clonotype was found many times. V gene TRBV11-3 combines with J gene TRBJ2-1, with 7 bases matching TRBD2. The trim removed 1 base at V and 3 bases at J, leaving 3 bases unmatched. CDR1 and CDR2 from the germline V gene are SGHNT and YENEEA. The CDR3 consists of 15 residues. CDR3 DNA sequence: TGTGCCAGCAGCTTAGGGGGGGGGGACTACAATGAGCAGTTCTTC. This codes for CASSLGGGDYNEQFF. The full variable domain, rest sourced from reference TRBV11-3 and TRBJ2-1, is EAGVVQSPRYKIIEKKQPVAFWCNPISGHNTLYWYLQNLGQGPELLIRYENEEAVDDSQLPKDRFSAERLKGVDSTLKIQPAELGDSAVYLCASSLGGGDYNEQFFGPGTRLTVL.

This clonotype was found many times. The CDR3 region is CASRSSGSGAKNIQYF. CDR3 DNA: TGTGCCAGCAGGTCCAGCGGGAGCGGGGCCAAAAACATTCAGTACTTC. The rearrangement joins TRBV28 to TRBJ2-4, with TRBD2 matching over 8 bases. Looked up from germline, CDR1 is MDHEN and CDR2 is SYDVKM. The CDR3 runs 16 residues. Trimming took 6 bases from V and 1 from J; bases not matched to a gene: 8.

This clonotype was counted many times. The chain has TRBV6-1 and TRBJ1-3; D gene ambiguous. The CDR3 runs to 16 residues. Per the germline V gene, CDR1 is MNHNS and CDR2 is SASEGT. The germline V and J ends were trimmed by 9 bases and 4 bases, with 22 bases remaining between them. DNA of the CDR3: TGTGCCAGTCTGGCTCTCGGCCAAGGATTAGGAAACACCATATATTTT. Protein: CASLALGQGLGNTIYF.

This chain joins TRBV28 and TRBJ1-2; D is undetermined. This CDR3 is 13 amino acids long. Trimming stripped 5 bases from V and 7 bases from J, with 14 bases between. The germline gives CDR1 MDHEN, CDR2 SYDVKM. CDR3 sequence reads: CASSLTAWGGYTF. The CDR3 DNA follows: TGTGCCAGCAGTCTTACCGCCTGGGGTGGCTACACCTTC.

This clonotype was seen only a few times. A read error may be the cause here, since a much bigger clone is one base away. Because the CDR3 is missing its conserved closing phenylalanine or tryptophan, this is likely a read error. The gene calls are TRBV6-2 or TRBV6-3 and TRBJ2-7; D may be TRBD1 (5 bases). Per germline, CDR1 MNHEY and CDR2 SVGEGT. The CDR3 runs to 15 residues. V was trimmed by 3 bases and J by 2 bases, leaving 14 bases between them. CDR3 region: CASSYGAHSTYEQYS. CDR3 DNA: TGTGCCAGCAGTTATGGGGCACACAGCACCTACGAGCAGTACTCC.

This clonotype was observed a single time. This rearrangement joins TRBV30 to TRBJ2-1, with 11 bases aligning to TRBD2. The germline gives CDR1 GTSNPN, CDR2 SVGIG (reference sequence). V shed 3 bases and J 7 bases; nucleotides not matched to a gene: 5. The CDR3 is 14 amino acids. The CDR3 nucleotides read TGTGCCTGGAGACTAGCGGGAGTAAGGAATGAGCAGTTCTTC. Translation gives CAWRLAGVRNEQFF.

In this sample, this clonotype turned up a few times. This sequence joins TRBV7-2 and TRBJ2-5; D may be TRBD1 (6 bases). The V end was cut by 5 bases, the J end by 5 bases, with 18 bases between. The CDR3 has 15 amino acids. Looked up from germline, CDR1 is SGHTA and CDR2 is FQGNSA. CDR3 loop: CASSRRGGELETQYF. The CDR3 coding sequence is TGTGCCAGCAGCCGCAGGGGTGGGGAGTTGGAGACCCAGTACTTC.

At least ten counts were recorded for this clonotype. The V call is TRBV6-9, the J call TRBJ2-2; weak D call: TRBD2 (5 bases). This CDR3 has 15 amino acids. Germline lookup yields CDR1 MNHGY and CDR2 SVAAGI. V lost 2 bases to trimming and J lost 5 bases, with 12 bases between them. This CDR3 reads CASSYESGSTGELFF. The CDR3 DNA follows: TGTGCCAGCAGTTATGAATCGGGATCTACCGGGGAGCTGTTTTTT.

This clonotype was picked up many times. J is TRBJ2-5 and V is TRBV28; D assignment may be TRBD1 or TRBD2 (5 bases each). The germline V and J ends were trimmed by 5 bases and 5 bases, with 18 bases remaining between them. Germline assignment: CDR1 MDHEN and CDR2 SYDVKM. There are 15 residues in the CDR3. The CDR3 loop reads CASSASGTELETQYF. CDR3 DNA sequence: TGTGCCAGCAGTGCTTCCGGGACCGAGCTCGAGACCCAGTACTTC.

The chain uses TRBV18 and TRBJ1-1; unclear D gene. Trimming pared 2 bases from V and 1 base from J, leaving 11 bases between. The CDR3 is made up of 15 amino acids. Germline CDR1 is KGHSH and CDR2 is LQKENI. The CDR3 protein is CASSPGRSKNTEAFF. CDR3 coding DNA: TGTGCCAGCTCACCAGGGCGCTCGAAGAACACTGAAGCTTTCTTT.

This clonotype has a count of ten or more. CDR3 sequence reads: CSARDLDSGGLTDTQYF. The CDR3, as DNA: TGCAGTGCTAGAGATCTAGATAGCGGGGGGCTCACAGATACGCAGTATTTT. The chain couples TRBV20-1 to TRBJ2-3; TRBD2 matches at 10 bases. Trimming removed 0 bases from V and 2 bases from J; junction bases left unmatched: 8. The CDR3 covers 17 residues. The germline CDR1 and CDR2 sequences are DFQATT and SNEGSKA (reference sequence).

This clonotype has just one count. The chain is built from TRBV27 and TRBJ2-5; D is undetermined. Trimming removed 9 bases from V and 9 bases from J, with 5 bases in between. CDR1 is MNHEY, CDR2 SMNVEV, per germline (reference sequence). CDR3 size: 8 residues. The CDR3 DNA follows: TGTGCCAGTCCATCCCAGTACTTC. Amino acid sequence: CASPSQYF.

This clonotype was detected many times. This rearrangement joins TRBV2 to TRBJ1-5, with 10 bases that match TRBD1. This CDR3 has 19 amino acids. Germline trimming cut 2 bases from V and 0 bases from J; bases unmatched to any gene: 10. Germline lookup yields CDR1 SNHLY and CDR2 FYNNEI. This chain's CDR3 is CASSEYVGQGFRSNQPQHF. The CDR3 coding sequence is TGTGCCAGCAGTGAATATGTGGGACAGGGGTTTCGTAGCAATCAGCCCCAGCATTTT.

In this sample, this clonotype turned up a few times. The chain carries TRBV9 and TRBJ2-2, with TRBD1 identical over 12 bases. The CDR3 length is 15 residues. The germline V gene has CDR1 SGDLS and CDR2 YYNGEE. V lost 9 bases and J lost 7; bases outside the gene matches: 10. Written as DNA, the CDR3 is TGTGCCAACAGTATGGGACAGGGGGCCGGCGGGGAGCTGTTTTTT. This sequence encodes CANSMGQGAGGELFF. Full variable domain (missing parts from reference TRBV9 and TRBJ2-2): DSGVTQTPKHLITATGQRVTLRCSPRSGDLSVYWYQQSLDQGLQFLIQYYNGEERAKGNILERFSAQQFPDLHSELNLSSLELGDSALYFCANSMGQGAGGELFFGEGSRLTVL.

This clonotype was picked up many times. The chain combines TRBV30 with TRBJ2-3; weak D call: TRBD2 (5 bases). Germline CDR1 and CDR2: GTSNPN and SVGIG (reference sequence). Trimming removed 1 base from V and 8 bases from J, with 19 bases in between. This CDR3 has 15 residues. CDR3 in DNA: TGTGCCTGGAGTGCCGCGGACTCCCGCGTGGGTACGCAGTATTTT. Translation: CAWSAADSRVGTQYF.

This clonotype turned up a few times. The V gene is TRBV20-1, the J gene TRBJ2-2; weak D call: TRBD2 (5 bases). Germline V CDR1 and CDR2: DFQATT, SNEGSKA (reference sequence). CDR3 size: 15 residues. Trimming cost V 0 bases and J 6 bases, with 14 bases left between them. This CDR3 reads CSARDREQNPGELFF. The CDR3 DNA sequence: TGCAGTGCTAGAGATCGGGAACAGAATCCCGGGGAGCTGTTTTTT.

Ten or more counts support this clonotype. The chain is built from TRBV7-8 and TRBJ2-7; D possibly corresponds to TRBD2 (6 bases). Looked up from germline, CDR1 is SGHVS and CDR2 is FQNEAQ. The V end lost 2 bases, the J end lost 2 bases, and 7 bases lay between the germline ends. This CDR3 spans 13 amino acids. The CDR3 here is CASSLRLAYEQYF. Here the CDR3 DNA reads TGTGCCAGCAGCTTACGACTAGCCTACGAGCAGTACTTC.